The present T cell receptor (beta chain) was sequenced within a study of molecular identifiers for immune sequencing clone quantification. This clonotype was counted between two and nine times. The target antigen is unknown. Study-level findings and limits: Clone sizes that are highly expanded could be underestimated when identical TCR molecules share a barcode. Beyond 20 RNA copies, clones held over 97% of effector molecules, compared with under 1% in naive cells.

V gave up 6 bases and J gave up 8 bases, with 16 bases separating them. This CDR3 contains 13 residues. Germline-derived CDR1 and CDR2 are MNHEY and SVGEGT. Previously reported methods and listed TCR primers produced the bulk TCR libraries. TCRdb redid the calling of the PCR reads with MiXCR, one entry per CDR3 protein. The table lists a few hundred thousand distinct CDR3 sequences, 24% of them singletons. This rearrangement joins TRBV6-2 or TRBV6-3 to TRBJ1-1; D gene ambiguous. This clonotype was obtained from a human donor in good health. Some libraries in this study had Jurkat cell RNA spiked in. Input material: naive CD8+ T cells from blood, with Jurkat cell RNA spiked in. As for subset: FACS-sorted CD8+CD4-CCR7+CD45RA+ naive T cells. The chain's CDR3 is CASRTIEVGEAFF. The CDR3 nucleotides read TGTGCCAGCAGGACAATTGAGGTCGGGGAAGCTTTCTTT.